A single sample gave rise to the 28 T cell receptor beta chains below, sequenced in a study of blood T cell repertoires in COVID-19. The data were produced by immunoSEQ multiplex PCR, yet TCRdb's version contains in-frame clones alone and is incomplete. The table records approximately 300,000 clones, about 87% of them present only once. Sequences were obtained from PBMCs or T cells enriched from blood (not recorded which). These receptor sequences come from a woman aged 25 to 39 who had recovered from COVID-19.

The gene calls are TRBV6-5 and TRBJ1-2; 10 bases match TRBD1. This CDR3 comprises 11 residues. V lost 8 bases, J lost 8 bases, and 2 bases stayed unmatched. Germline V lookup: CDR1 MNHEY, CDR2 SVGAGI. CDR3 protein: CASGTGVGYTF. The CDR3, as DNA: TGTGCCAGCGGGACAGGGGTAGGCTACACCTTC.

The chain is built from TRBV28 and TRBJ2-3; TRBD1 is a possible D gene (5 bases). The CDR3 is 16 residues long. Germline V gives CDR1 MDHEN, CDR2 SYDVKM. Trimming removed 8 bases at V and 2 bases at J, with 20 bases between. CDR3 DNA: TGTGCCAGCGAGGCAGCAGGGAAGGGGCCCACAGATACGCAGTATTTT. Translated, it gives CASEAAGKGPTDTQYF.

The rearrangement joins TRBV13 to TRBJ1-1; no definite D call. In germline, CDR1 is PRHDT, CDR2 FYEKMQ (reference sequence). V was trimmed by 10 bases and J by 2 bases, leaving 11 bases between them. The CDR3 length is 12 residues. CDR3 DNA: TGTGCCACTCGCGGGAGTAACACTGAAGCTTTCTTT. It is translated as CATRGSNTEAFF.

The rearrangement joins TRBV30 to TRBJ2-6, with D tentatively TRBD2 (6 bases). Germline V gives CDR1 GTSNPN, CDR2 SVGIG (reference sequence). The CDR3 covers 14 residues. V gave up 8 bases and J gave up 2 bases, with 13 bases separating them. CDR3 in amino acids: CAVDPGAGANVLTF. CDR3 DNA sequence: TGTGCCGTTGATCCGGGGGCTGGGGCCAACGTCCTGACTTTC.

The J gene is TRBJ1-2, the V gene TRBV27; TRBD1 is a possible D gene (5 bases). V was trimmed by 6 bases and J by 8 bases, leaving 16 bases between them. The CDR3 spans 13 residues. CDR1 MNHEY and CDR2 SMNVEV come from the germline V gene (reference sequence). The CDR3 loop reads CASSFRDGGGYTF. The DNA for the CDR3 is TGTGCCAGCAGCTTCCGGGACGGGGGGGGCTACACCTTC.

The V gene is TRBV5-6, the J gene TRBJ2-7; TRBD1 aligns across 7 bases. The CDR3 contains 13 residues. In germline, CDR1 is SGHDT, CDR2 YYEEEE. The ends lost 4 bases at V and 7 bases at J; junction bases unmatched: 8. CDR3 coding DNA: TGTGCCAGCAGCCCGTGCAGGGGGTGTGAGCAGTACTTC. Amino acid sequence: CASSPCRGCEQYF. Looking up the rest from reference TRBV5-6 and TRBJ2-7 gives the full variable domain: DAGVTQSPTHLIKTRGQQVTLRCSPKSGHDTVSWYQQALGQGPQFIFQYYEEEERQRGNFPDRFSGHQFPNYSSELNVNALLLGDSALYLCASSPCRGCEQYFGPGTRLTVT.

The chain couples TRBV9 to TRBJ1-4, with 7 bases lining up with TRBD1. The ends lost 2 bases at V and 3 bases at J; junction bases unmatched: 4. CDR3 length: 15 residues. The germline V gene encodes CDR1 SGDLS and CDR2 YYNGEE. The CDR3 is CASSVDREPNEKLFF. CDR3 coding DNA: TGTGCCAGCAGCGTCGACAGGGAGCCTAATGAAAAACTGTTTTTT. Using reference TRBV9 and TRBJ1-4 for the parts outside the CDR3, the full variable domain is DSGVTQTPKHLITATGQRVTLRCSPRSGDLSVYWYQQSLDQGLQFLIQYYNGEERAKGNILERFSAQQFPDLHSELNLSSLELGDSALYFCASSVDREPNEKLFFGSGTQLSVL.

V gene TRBV11-2 combines with J gene TRBJ2-5; 11 bases align to TRBD2. The V gene end was trimmed by 4 bases and the J gene end by 2 bases; junction bases not matched to a gene: 3. CDR1 and CDR2 from the germline V gene are SGHAT and FQNNGV. There are 15 residues in the CDR3. The CDR3 DNA sequence: TGTGCCAGCAGCTCCCGGACTAGCGGGCAAGAGACCCAGTACTTC. This gives the protein CASSSRTSGQETQYF.

The V and J genes are TRBV10-3 and TRBJ1-6; 8 bases are shared with TRBD1. The germline V gene encodes CDR1 ENHRY and CDR2 SYGVKD. This CDR3 contains 15 residues. The V and J ends lost 4 bases and 5 bases, in that order; junction bases with no gene match: 4. The CDR3 nucleotides read TGTGCCATCAGTGCTGGGACAGGTCATAATTCACCCCTCCACTTT. Its translation is CAISAGTGHNSPLHF.

The chain recombines TRBV2 with TRBJ1-3; maybe TRBD1 (5 bases). The CDR3 is 13 residues long. Germline CDR1 is SNHLY and CDR2 is FYNNEI. Trimming shortened V by 7 bases and J by 7 bases, and 14 bases separated the two germline ends. The CDR3 DNA reads as TGTGCCAGCATATCGGGACTGGGGAACACCATATATTTT. This translates into CASISGLGNTIYF.

V usage is TRBV19 and J usage is TRBJ1-5; unclear D gene. V dropped 3 bases and J dropped 3 bases, with 6 bases sitting between them. Germline CDR1 LNHDA, CDR2 SQIVND (reference sequence). The CDR3 extends over 13 amino acids. The CDR3 DNA sequence: TGTGCCAGTAGTATTGACAACAATCAGCCCCAGCATTTT. This codes for CASSIDNNQPQHF.

The V call is TRBV12-3 or TRBV12-4, the J call TRBJ2-7; no definite D call. The CDR3 covers 13 residues. Between the trimmed V and J ends, which lost 6 bases and 2 bases, there was a span of 11 bases. For the CDR3, the DNA is TGTGCCAGCAGCCCGACAACAACCTACGAGCAGTACTTC. Protein product: CASSPTTTYEQYF.

This clone was observed many times. This sequence joins TRBV27 and TRBJ2-1, with D possibly being TRBD1 (6 bases). The germline gives CDR1 MNHEY, CDR2 SMNVEV (reference sequence). This CDR3 comprises 16 residues. V shed 4 bases and J shed 5 bases, with 18 bases lying between them. The CDR3 spells CASSSRLRTANNEQFF. CDR3 DNA sequence: TGTGCCAGCAGTTCCCGCCTAAGGACAGCAAACAATGAGCAGTTCTTC.

The V gene is TRBV15, the J gene TRBJ1-1, with no clear D. Trimming stripped 1 base from V and 1 base from J, with 7 bases between. Per germline, CDR1 LNHNV and CDR2 YYDKDF (reference sequence). This CDR3 region has 14 residues. The CDR3, as DNA: TGTGCCACCAGCAGAGTACTACAGAACACTGAAGCTTTCTTT. It translates to CATSRVLQNTEAFF.

The V call is TRBV3-1 (or the pseudogene TRBV3-2), the J call TRBJ2-7; possibly TRBD2 for D (6 bases). Trimming took off 2 bases at V and 7 bases at J, with 9 bases between the two ends. This CDR3 is built from 12 residues. Germline V lookup: CDR1 LGHDT, CDR2 YNNKEL (reference sequence). For the CDR3, the DNA is TGTGCCAGCAGCCAAAGCGCGGGGGAGCAGTACTTC. Amino acids: CASSQSAGEQYF.

V gene TRBV13 combines with J gene TRBJ2-2, with TRBD1 matching 10 bases. The trim removed 0 bases at V and 3 bases at J, leaving 7 bases unmatched. This CDR3 is 18 amino acids long. The germline gives CDR1 PRHDT, CDR2 FYEKMQ (reference sequence). CDR3 sequence reads: CASSLGPRQGADTGELFF. DNA of the CDR3: TGTGCCAGCAGCTTAGGCCCCCGACAGGGGGCGGACACCGGGGAGCTGTTTTTT.

A single count supports this clone. V and J are TRBV19 and TRBJ1-2; the match to TRBD1 covers 7 bases. This CDR3 has 14 residues. V lost 4 bases and J lost 4; bases outside the gene matches: 6. CDR1 and CDR2 from the germline V gene are LNHDA and SQIVND (reference sequence). CDR3 loop: CASSTPTGSYGYTF. The CDR3 DNA sequence: TGTGCCAGTAGTACCCCGACAGGGAGCTATGGCTACACCTTC.

The J gene is TRBJ1-6, the V gene TRBV6-5; 7 nucleotides agree with TRBD1. V shed 6 bases, J shed 6 bases, and the junction held 8 bases outside the gene matches. CDR3 size: 15 residues. The germline V gene has CDR1 MNHEY and CDR2 SVGAGI. CDR3 in DNA: TGTGCCAGCAGCAGCAGGGGGTTTGGTAATTCACCCCTCCACTTT. As protein: CASSSRGFGNSPLHF.

The chain employs TRBV12-5 and TRBJ2-5; 13 bases are a match to TRBD2. The germline V gene has CDR1 LGHNT and CDR2 FRNRAP. J was trimmed by 5 bases and V by 6 bases; bases with no gene match: 6. The CDR3 is 15 amino acids. CDR3: CASGQGLAGMETQYF. Written as DNA, the CDR3 is TGTGCTAGTGGCCAGGGACTAGCGGGGATGGAGACCCAGTACTTC.

The V gene is TRBV10-1, the J gene TRBJ2-7; D might be TRBD2 (5 bases). V lost 7 bases to trimming and J lost 6 bases, with 16 bases between them. The length of the CDR3 is 13 residues. CDR1 and CDR2 (germline): WNHNN, SYGVQD (reference sequence). The CDR3 DNA is TGCGCCAGCACCGAGGGAACCTTGGGCGAGCAGTACTTC. This encodes CASTEGTLGEQYF.

The chain recombines TRBV6-5 with TRBJ1-2; weak D call: TRBD1 (6 bases). The germline V gene encodes CDR1 MNHEY and CDR2 SVGAGI. Trimming removed 0 bases from V and 8 bases from J, with 10 bases in between. The CDR3 covers 13 residues. Here the CDR3 DNA reads TGTGCCAGCAGTTACTCGACAGGAAGGGGCTACACCTTC. It specifies CASSYSTGRGYTF.

The rearrangement joins TRBV24-1 to TRBJ2-1; 10 bases agree with TRBD1. CDR1 is KGHDR, CDR2 SFDVKD, per germline. The CDR3 covers 16 residues. With 0 bases clipped from V and 4 bases from J, the junction kept 2 bases outside the gene matches. CDR3 sequence reads: CATSDLGDRGYNEQFF. The DNA for the CDR3 is TGTGCCACCAGTGATTTGGGGGACAGGGGTTACAATGAGCAGTTCTTC.

This chain uses TRBV27 with TRBJ1-6, with D hard to call. V was cut by 5 bases and J by 0 bases, with 17 bases left in between. Per germline, CDR1 MNHEY and CDR2 SMNVEV (reference sequence). The CDR3 is 18 amino acids. The DNA for the CDR3 is TGTGCCAGCAGTCCCCGCCGTGGAGGTAGCTCCTATAATTCACCCCTCCACTTT. Amino acids: CASSPRRGGSSYNSPLHF.

This sequence joins TRBV7-9 and TRBJ2-2; 7 bases are shared with TRBD2. CDR1 and CDR2 from the germline V gene are SEHNR and FQNEAQ (reference sequence). With V trimmed by 2 bases and J by 7 bases, 4 bases remained unmatched. The CDR3 is made up of 14 amino acids. The CDR3 DNA reads as TGTGCCAGCAGCTTATCGACTAGCAACGGGGAGCTGTTTTTT. Translated, it gives CASSLSTSNGELFF.

This clone has just one count. This chain connects TRBV5-6 to TRBJ2-3; unclear D gene. This CDR3 contains 16 residues. Between the trimmed V and J ends, which lost 1 base and 0 bases, there was a span of 12 bases. Germline V gives CDR1 SGHDT, CDR2 YYEEEE. The CDR3 region is CASSLLAAPSTDTQYF. The CDR3 nucleotides read TGTGCCAGCAGCTTGTTAGCAGCGCCTAGCACAGATACGCAGTATTTT. Looking up the rest from reference TRBV5-6 and TRBJ2-3 gives the full variable domain: DAGVTQSPTHLIKTRGQQVTLRCSPKSGHDTVSWYQQALGQGPQFIFQYYEEEERQRGNFPDRFSGHQFPNYSSELNVNALLLGDSALYLCASSLLAAPSTDTQYFGPGTRLTVL.

The rearrangement uses TRBV6-5 and TRBJ1-2, with TRBD1 as a possible D gene (6 bases). The CDR3 length is 16 residues. Per the germline V gene, CDR1 is MNHEY and CDR2 is SVGAGI. Trimming removed 4 bases at V and 3 bases at J, with 18 bases between. CDR3 residues: CASSSGRGNPYYGYTF. The CDR3 nucleotides read TGTGCCAGCAGTTCCGGCAGGGGAAATCCCTACTATGGCTACACCTTC.

The chain is built from TRBV2 and TRBJ2-7, with 14 bases that match TRBD2. Germline V gene sequence: CDR1 SNHLY, CDR2 FYNNEI. V shed 1 base and J 4 bases; nucleotides not matched to a gene: 3. The CDR3 runs to 16 residues. In DNA form, the CDR3 reads TGTGCCAGCAGTGAAGTGGGGACTAGCGGGGGATACGAGCAGTACTTC. Its protein is CASSEVGTSGGYEQYF.

For the CDR3, the DNA is TGTGCCAGCAGCAAGGGGACTGAAGCTTTCTTT. It yields the protein CASSKGTEAFF. The chain is built from TRBV5-6 and TRBJ1-1, with TRBD1 as a possible D gene (5 bases). Deletions cut 4 bases from V and 5 bases from J, with 6 bases between. This CDR3 contains 11 residues. Germline CDR1 reads SGHDT; CDR2 reads YYEEEE. Combining the CDR3 with reference TRBV5-6 and TRBJ1-1 gives the whole variable domain DAGVTQSPTHLIKTRGQQVTLRCSPKSGHDTVSWYQQALGQGPQFIFQYYEEEERQRGNFPDRFSGHQFPNYSSELNVNALLLGDSALYLCASSKGTEAFFGQGTRLTVV.